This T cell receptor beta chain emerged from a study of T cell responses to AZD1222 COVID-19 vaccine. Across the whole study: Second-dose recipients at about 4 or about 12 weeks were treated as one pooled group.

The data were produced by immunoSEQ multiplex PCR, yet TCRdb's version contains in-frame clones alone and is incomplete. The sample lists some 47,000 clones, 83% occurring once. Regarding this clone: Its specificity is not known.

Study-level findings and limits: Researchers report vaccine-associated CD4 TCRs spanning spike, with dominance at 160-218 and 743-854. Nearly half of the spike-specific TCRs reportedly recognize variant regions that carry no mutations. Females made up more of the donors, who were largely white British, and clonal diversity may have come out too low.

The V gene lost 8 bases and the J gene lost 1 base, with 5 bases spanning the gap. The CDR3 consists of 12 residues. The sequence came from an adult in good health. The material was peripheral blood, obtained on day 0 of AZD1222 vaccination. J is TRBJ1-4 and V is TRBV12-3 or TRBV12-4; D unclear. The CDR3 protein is CASGGTNEKLFF. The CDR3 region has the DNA TGTGCCAGCGGTGGAACTAATGAAAAACTGTTTTTT.